The next 25 T cell receptor beta chains were all read from a single sample in a study of OX40 agonist ivuxolimab in advanced cancers. Libraries were prepared by immunoSEQ multiplex PCR; TCRdb keeps only in-frame clonotypes and omits some of them. This sample carries 82,000 or so clones, roughly 92% of them seen once, and the ten largest clones take about 1.1%. Sequences were derived from CD4+ or CD8+ T cells sorted from blood, sampled in a trial of the OX40 agonist ivuxolimab. These receptors were taken from an adult with an advanced solid tumor such as melanoma, head and neck, liver or kidney cancer.

The chain couples TRBV27 to TRBJ2-5, with D perhaps TRBD2 (7 bases). Germline V gene sequence: CDR1 MNHEY, CDR2 SMNVEV (reference sequence). The CDR3 spans 16 residues. The V and J ends lost 3 bases and 5 bases respectively, with 19 bases between them. The DNA for the CDR3 is TGTGCCAGCAGTTTCACCGGAGGGGGAGCGGGGGAGACCCAGTACTTC. Translated: CASSFTGGGAGETQYF.

J is TRBJ2-7 and V is TRBV30; a weak D match, TRBD2 (5 bases). V lost 0 bases and J lost 6, with 15 bases in between. Germline-derived CDR1 and CDR2 are GTSNPN and SVGIG (reference sequence). CDR3 size: 14 residues. The CDR3 spells CAWSVRTGSGEQYF. The CDR3 nucleotides are TGTGCCTGGAGTGTAAGGACTGGATCGGGCGAGCAGTACTTC.

The chain recombines TRBV19 with TRBJ2-5; 10 bases map to TRBD2. The CDR3 runs to 15 residues. The V gene end was trimmed by 3 bases and the J gene end by 2 bases; junction bases not matched to a gene: 3. Germline lookup yields CDR1 LNHDA and CDR2 SQIVND (reference sequence). The CDR3 bases are TGTGCCAGTAGTATCCCGGGACTAGCGCAAGAGACCCAGTACTTC. As protein: CASSIPGLAQETQYF.

The chain employs TRBV15 and TRBJ2-3; tentative D call: TRBD2 (5 bases). Trimming removed 1 base at V and 2 bases at J, with 10 bases between. CDR1 LNHNV and CDR2 YYDKDF come from the germline V gene (reference sequence). This CDR3 is built from 15 residues. DNA of the CDR3: TGTGCCACCAGCAGAGGGACTGGGAACACAGATACGCAGTATTTT. It translates to CATSRGTGNTDTQYF.

The chain links TRBV7-9 to TRBJ2-7; TRBD2 is a possible D gene (6 bases). Germline V lookup: CDR1 SEHNR, CDR2 FQNEAQ (reference sequence). Trimming took 3 bases from V and 5 from J, leaving 23 bases between them. The CDR3 has 17 residues. CDR3 DNA sequence: TGTGCCAGCAGCTTGGGGGTCTATAGGGGAGGAGAAGACGAGCAGTACTTC. Translated, it gives CASSLGVYRGGEDEQYF.

J is TRBJ2-5 and V is TRBV2; D is possibly TRBD2 (6 bases). Trimming pared 7 bases from V and 4 bases from J, leaving 10 bases between. The germline V gene encodes CDR1 SNHLY and CDR2 FYNNEI. The CDR3 loop spans 12 amino acids. This chain's CDR3 is CASKRERETQYF. CDR3 DNA sequence: TGTGCCAGCAAACGGGAGAGAGAGACCCAGTACTTC.

This clone has a single count. The V call is TRBV2, the J call TRBJ2-5, with no clear D. V lost 8 bases and J lost 1, with 11 bases in between. The germline V gene has CDR1 SNHLY and CDR2 FYNNEI. The CDR3 totals 13 residues. The CDR3 loop reads CASRAEPQETQYF. CDR3 nucleotide sequence: TGTGCCAGCCGTGCGGAACCCCAAGAGACCCAGTACTTC.

The J gene is TRBJ1-3, the V gene TRBV9; D call uncertain. This CDR3 region has 14 residues. V was cut by 4 bases and J by 1 base, with 9 bases left in between. Germline V gene lookup returns CDR1 SGDLS and CDR2 YYNGEE. In nucleotides, the CDR3 is TGTGCCAGCAGCTCCTTTTATTCTGGAAACACCATATATTTT. The encoded protein is CASSSFYSGNTIYF. Combining the CDR3 with reference TRBV9 and TRBJ1-3 gives the whole variable domain DSGVTQTPKHLITATGQRVTLRCSPRSGDLSVYWYQQSLDQGLQFLIQYYNGEERAKGNILERFSAQQFPDLHSELNLSSLELGDSALYFCASSSFYSGNTIYFGEGSWLTVV.

The chain recombines TRBV2 with TRBJ2-2; the D is unclear. The V end lost 3 bases, the J end lost 3 bases, and 5 bases lay between the germline ends. The CDR3 consists of 13 residues. Germline loops: CDR1 SNHLY, CDR2 FYNNEI. CDR3 DNA: TGTGCCAGCAGTGAGACGGACACCGGGGAGCTGTTTTTT. It encodes CASSETDTGELFF.

V usage is TRBV30 and J usage is TRBJ2-7; 11 nucleotides agree with TRBD1. J gave up 6 bases and V 7 bases, and 8 bases lay outside the gene matches. The CDR3 sequence is 13 residues long. The germline gives CDR1 GTSNPN, CDR2 SVGIG (reference sequence). CDR3 DNA sequence: TGTGCCTCCTCCGGGACAGGGGGTCCCGAGCAGTACTTC. Translating it yields CASSGTGGPEQYF.

To note about this clone: An end of the junction differs from the germline gene, which may be a read error. This chain uses TRBV20-1 with TRBJ1-3, with D hard to call. The CDR3 contains 11 residues. Germline V gives CDR1 DFQATT, CDR2 SNEGSKA (reference sequence). The CDR3 DNA follows: TGCAGTGTTAGATCCGGAAACACCATATATTTT. It yields the protein CSVRSGNTIYF.

This chain uses TRBV19 with TRBJ1-1; TRBD1 might be the D (6 bases). This CDR3 comprises 15 residues. The germline V gene encodes CDR1 LNHDA and CDR2 SQIVND (reference sequence). The V end lost 7 bases, the J end lost 4 bases, and 19 bases lay between the germline ends. CDR3 amino acids: CASKTGGGQSTEAFF. In DNA, the CDR3 is TGTGCCAGTAAAACCGGCGGGGGGCAGTCCACTGAAGCTTTCTTT.

The rearrangement links TRBV7-3 to TRBJ2-3; TRBD2 aligns across 12 bases. The ends lost 5 bases at V and 0 bases at J; junction bases unmatched: 3. This CDR3 contains 16 residues. The germline gives CDR1 SGHTA, CDR2 FQGTGA. The CDR3, as DNA: TGTGCCAGCAGCCCGACTAGCGGGAGTAGCACAGATACGCAGTATTTT. Translated: CASSPTSGSSTDTQYF.

The V call is TRBV5-4, the J call TRBJ1-2, with D unclear. The length of the CDR3 is 13 residues. Looked up from germline, CDR1 is SGHNT and CDR2 is YYREEE (reference sequence). V lost 0 bases, J lost 5 bases, and 8 bases lay in between. DNA for the CDR3: TGTGCCAGCAGCTTGGGGGGAACTTATGGCTACACCTTC. Translating it yields CASSLGGTYGYTF.

The chain links TRBV7-9 to TRBJ2-3; D remains unclear. Trimming left V 4 bases short and J 2 bases short, with 7 bases between. The germline V gene encodes CDR1 SEHNR and CDR2 FQNEAQ (reference sequence). The CDR3 is 13 residues long. In DNA form, the CDR3 reads TGTGCCAGCAGCTCCCGGACCACAGATACGCAGTATTTT. Its translation: CASSSRTTDTQYF.

The V call is TRBV27, the J call TRBJ1-2; D unclear. The V end was cut by 7 bases, the J end by 5 bases, with 14 bases between. The CDR3 loop spans 13 amino acids. Germline V gene data show CDR1 as MNHEY and CDR2 as SMNVEV (reference sequence). The CDR3 sequence is CASKRGGWYGYTF. CDR3 DNA: TGTGCCAGCAAGCGGGGAGGGTGGTATGGCTACACCTTC.

The genes are TRBV5-4 and TRBJ2-7, with a tentative D call TRBD2 (6 bases). CDR3 size: 14 residues. Trimming left V 1 base short and J 6 bases short, with 14 bases between. The germline V gene has CDR1 SGHNT and CDR2 YYREEE (reference sequence). The CDR3 region has the DNA TGTGCCAGCAGCTTGAAGGAGGGAGTCGGCGAGCAGTACTTC. It codes for CASSLKEGVGEQYF.

The chain uses TRBV2 and TRBJ2-7; a possible D gene is TRBD2 (6 bases). The germline V and J ends were trimmed by 3 bases and 2 bases, with 14 bases remaining between them. From germline, CDR1 is SNHLY and CDR2 FYNNEI. The CDR3 has 15 amino acids. The CDR3 DNA reads as TGTGCCAGCAGTGAGTTCGGGGGTAGCCCCTACGAGCAGTACTTC. Translated: CASSEFGGSPYEQYF.

This rearrangement joins TRBV5-1 to TRBJ2-7; 7 bases line up with TRBD2. Germline CDR1 SGHRS, CDR2 YFSETQ. CDR3 length: 14 residues. V shed 1 base and J 3 bases; nucleotides not matched to a gene: 4. CDR3 loop: CASSLSAGSYEQYF. CDR3 sequence (DNA): TGCGCCAGCAGCTTGTCAGCGGGAAGCTACGAGCAGTACTTC. Combining the CDR3 with reference TRBV5-1 and TRBJ2-7 gives the whole variable domain KAGVTQTPRYLIKTRGQQVTLSCSPISGHRSVSWYQQTPGQGLQFLFEYFSETQRNKGNFPGRFSGRQFSNSRSEMNVSTLELGDSALYLCASSLSAGSYEQYFGPGTRLTVT.

The gene calls are TRBV19 and TRBJ1-1, with 8 bases matching TRBD1. This CDR3 has 15 residues. V lost 6 bases, J lost 6 bases, and 12 bases stayed unmatched. Germline V CDR1 and CDR2: LNHDA, SQIVND (reference sequence). This chain's CDR3 is CASRRQTGGRAEAFF. The CDR3 DNA is TGTGCCAGTAGGCGACAAACAGGGGGGCGGGCTGAAGCTTTCTTT.

The chain uses TRBV29-1 and TRBJ2-3; 8 bases are a match to TRBD2. Germline loops: CDR1 SQVTM, CDR2 ANQGSEA. The CDR3 is 14 residues long. V lost 6 bases to trimming and J lost 1 base; unmatched junction nucleotides: 6. The CDR3 protein is CSVRAGAGTDTQYF. CDR3 coding DNA: TGCAGCGTCAGAGCGGGAGCAGGCACAGATACGCAGTATTTT.

The chain has TRBV4-2 and TRBJ2-1; 7 nucleotides align to TRBD2. V trimming: 1 base; J trimming: 5 bases; junction bases outside the gene matches: 8. The CDR3 sequence is 16 residues long. Germline values: CDR1 LGHNA, CDR2 YNFKEQ. CDR3 sequence: CASSQVTTGTNNEQFF. In nucleotides, the CDR3 is TGTGCCAGCAGCCAAGTCACCACCGGGACTAACAATGAGCAGTTCTTC.

The CDR3 region has the DNA TGTGCCAGCAGCCCAGGACTAGCTTTTATGGGAGATACGCAGTATTTT. This codes for CASSPGLAFMGDTQYF. The V gene is TRBV7-2, the J gene TRBJ2-3; 8 nucleotides line up with TRBD2. Germline V lookup: CDR1 SGHTA, CDR2 FQGNSA. V was pared by 5 bases and J by 5 bases, with 12 bases of the junction left unmatched. This CDR3 is built from 16 residues.

This sequence joins TRBV10-3 and TRBJ2-1; D uncertain. Germline CDR1 ENHRY, CDR2 SYGVKD. Trimming removed 6 bases from V and 3 bases from J, with 9 bases in between. The CDR3 has 13 residues. CDR3 DNA sequence: TGTGCCATCAGCTTATCTAACTACAATGAGCAGTTCTTC. This sequence encodes CAISLSNYNEQFF.

The J gene is TRBJ1-2, the V gene TRBV10-3; D call uncertain. The CDR3 extends over 12 amino acids. V was clipped by 2 bases and J by 5 bases, with 6 bases between them. Germline CDR1 reads ENHRY; CDR2 reads SYGVKD. The CDR3 sequence: CAISETTYGYTF. CDR3 DNA sequence: TGTGCCATCAGTGAGACCACGTATGGCTACACCTTC.